The 8 T cell receptor beta chains below come from one sample, sequenced in a study of cytomegalovirus exposure and HLA in healthy donors. The PCR employed 60 Vbeta primers together with 13 Jbeta primers. Measured with immunoSEQ multiplex PCR; TCRdb has only the in-frame clones, and not every one. The sample holds some 180,000 clones, about 80% seen once. The sample consisted of PBMCs. Receptor source: a middle-aged man in good health and CMV-seropositive.

The chain combines TRBV12-1 with TRBJ1-5; the table's D call, TRBD1, has no DNA check behind it. TRBV12-1 is flagged as a pseudogene. This CDR3 is built from 14 residues. As DNA, the CDR3 is TGTGCCAGCAGCACGACAGGGAGCAATCAGCCCCAGCATTTT. As protein: CASSTTGSNQPQHF.

This clone came up a few times. The same CDR3 is also encoded by other DNA sequences in this sample. The rearrangement joins TRBV5-6 to TRBJ2-5, with 7 bases aligning to TRBD1. V trimming: 3 bases; J trimming: 1 base; junction bases outside the gene matches: 3. The CDR3 has 14 residues. The germline V gene encodes CDR1 SGHDT and CDR2 YYEEEE. As DNA, the CDR3 is TGTGCCAGCAGCTCGGGACAGCCCCAAGAGACCCAGTACTTC. Amino acids: CASSSGQPQETQYF.

This chain links TRBV7-9 with TRBJ1-4, with a tentative D call TRBD1 (5 bases). The CDR3 length is 11 residues. Trimming pared 3 bases from V and 13 bases from J, leaving 9 bases between. Germline values: CDR1 SEHNR, CDR2 FQNEAQ (reference sequence). CDR3 in amino acids: CASSFSDRLFF. The CDR3 DNA reads TGTGCCAGCAGCTTTTCAGACAGACTGTTTTTT.

The chain recombines TRBV7-9 with TRBJ2-7, with D tentatively TRBD1 (5 bases). Germline lookup yields CDR1 SEHNR and CDR2 FQNEAQ (reference sequence). The CDR3 covers 16 residues. V lost 5 bases and J lost 0, with 17 bases in between. The CDR3 coding sequence is TGTGCCAGCAGCCTACATCCAGGGCGAGTCTCCTACGAGCAGTACTTC. Translating it yields CASSLHPGRVSYEQYF.

V gene TRBV18 combines with J gene TRBJ2-7; D not certain. The CDR3 runs to 12 residues. V was shortened by 2 bases and J by 2 bases, with 4 bases between the two germline ends. Germline V gives CDR1 KGHSH, CDR2 LQKENI. DNA for the CDR3: TGTGCCAGCTCACCAGGAGCCTACGAGCAGTACTTC. Its translation is CASSPGAYEQYF.

The rearrangement uses TRBV9 and TRBJ2-2, with a tentative D call TRBD1 (6 bases). V gave up 3 bases and J gave up 3 bases, with 18 bases separating them. Germline V gene sequence: CDR1 SGDLS, CDR2 YYNGEE. This CDR3 has 17 residues. CDR3 amino acids: CASSARGRAGDTGELFF. For the CDR3, the DNA is TGTGCCAGCAGCGCGAGGGGAAGGGCAGGGGACACCGGGGAGCTGTTTTTT.

The chain joins TRBV2 to TRBJ1-2, with D perhaps matching TRBD1 (6 bases). Trimming left V 5 bases short and J 2 bases short, with 9 bases between. The germline CDR1 and CDR2 sequences are SNHLY and FYNNEI. The CDR3 length is 13 residues. CDR3 in amino acids: CASSNTGNYGYTF. The DNA of the CDR3 is TGTGCCAGCAGTAACACAGGGAACTATGGCTACACCTTC.

This sequence joins TRBV19 and TRBJ1-3; a possible D gene is TRBD1 (6 bases). Trimming took 5 bases from V and 0 from J, leaving 14 bases between them. This CDR3 region has 16 residues. Germline V gives CDR1 LNHDA, CDR2 SQIVND (reference sequence). The CDR3 DNA follows: TGTGCCAGTAGTCCCTGGACAGCAAGCTCTGGAAACACCATATATTTT. Translated, it gives CASSPWTASSGNTIYF.